This T cell receptor (beta chain) was documented in a study of cytomegalovirus exposure and HLA in healthy donors. Study results and caveats: There were reportedly fewer N-insertions in an Asian-associated ancestry cluster than the roughly 610-donor mean, in a later analysis.

The study ran its PCR with 60 Vbeta and 13 Jbeta primers. Produced via immunoSEQ multiplex PCR; TCRdb's table is partial and in-frame only. Among approximately 82,000 clones listed, over 70% were seen once. V was trimmed by 2 bases and J by 1 base, leaving 14 bases between them. The CDR3 covers 16 residues. Germline V gives CDR1 MGHRA, CDR2 YSYEKL. This clone was seen just once. Its target is not known. The chain uses TRBV4-1 and TRBJ2-5; D is possibly TRBD2 (5 bases). Sequenced input: PBMCs. The sequence was collected from a middle-aged man in good health and CMV-seronegative. In DNA form, the CDR3 reads TGCGCCAGCAGCCAAAGAGGGTGGCAGTCCCAAGAGACCCAGTACTTC. This sequence encodes CASSQRGWQSQETQYF.